The 20 T cell receptor beta chains below all came from one sample that was sequenced in a study of chemoradiotherapy in HPV16-positive cancers. Sequencing used immunoSEQ multiplex PCR; TCRdb keeps in-frame clones, though not all of them. The repertoire has about 8,100 clones, just over 70% of them found once; the top ten carry 20%. This material was collected from a patient who underwent chemoradiotherapy. The receptor source for this set is a human donor with HPV-associated anogenital cancer.

There are a few counts of this clone. V usage is TRBV5-4 and J usage is TRBJ2-1; 14 nucleotides agree with TRBD2. The CDR3 has 17 amino acids. The germline gives CDR1 SGHNT, CDR2 YYREEE (reference sequence). Trimming took 3 bases from V and 4 from J; bases not matched to a gene: 6. CDR3 in DNA: TGTGCCAGCAGCTCGCCGGGACTAGCGGGGGAATACAATGAGCAGTTCTTC. Its protein product is CASSSPGLAGEYNEQFF.

The CDR3: CASSPVANYGYTF. The DNA for the CDR3 is TGTGCCAGCAGTCCAGTAGCTAACTATGGCTACACCTTC. The gene calls are TRBV27 and TRBJ1-2; D is undetermined. The CDR3 is 13 amino acids. V was clipped by 5 bases and J by 0 bases, with 7 bases between them. Germline V gene sequence: CDR1 MNHEY, CDR2 SMNVEV (reference sequence).

The chain couples TRBV7-3 to TRBJ2-3, with TRBD2 as a possible D gene (5 bases). Germline-derived CDR1 and CDR2 are SGHTA and FQGTGA. Between the trimmed V and J ends, which lost 4 bases and 6 bases, there was a span of 11 bases. The CDR3 is made up of 13 amino acids. CDR3: CASSSKGGDTQYF. CDR3 coding DNA: TGTGCCAGCAGCTCAAAGGGCGGGGATACGCAGTATTTT.

This rearrangement joins TRBV7-2 to TRBJ1-4; D gene unclear. Germline CDR1 SGHTA, CDR2 FQGNSA. The CDR3 sequence is 15 residues long. Trimming shortened V by 5 bases and J by 0 bases, and 10 bases separated the two germline ends. CDR3 loop: CASSPVVATNEKLFF. As DNA, the CDR3 is TGTGCCAGCAGCCCCGTAGTGGCAACTAATGAAAAACTGTTTTTT.

The chain recombines TRBV6-5 with TRBJ2-3; D remains ambiguous. The CDR3 loop spans 15 amino acids. Trimming removed 6 bases from V and 2 bases from J, with 15 bases in between. The germline V gene has CDR1 MNHEY and CDR2 SVGAGI. The DNA of the CDR3 is TGTGCCAGCAGCCTCTCGACCTATTTCACAGATACGCAGTATTTT. As protein: CASSLSTYFTDTQYF.

The chain combines TRBV30 with TRBJ2-7; D is unclear. In germline, CDR1 is GTSNPN, CDR2 SVGIG (reference sequence). This CDR3 has 11 amino acids. The V gene lost 0 bases and the J gene lost 4 bases, with 4 bases spanning the gap. DNA for the CDR3: TGTGCCTGGAGTGTTCGTTACGAGCAGTACTTC. Translated: CAWSVRYEQYF.

There are a few counts of this clone. The genes are TRBV5-5 and TRBJ1-6; 8 bases are shared with TRBD1. The V and J ends lost 3 bases and 10 bases, in that order; junction bases with no gene match: 12. This CDR3 has 16 amino acids. The germline V gene has CDR1 SGHKS and CDR2 YYEKEE (reference sequence). This CDR3 is CASSSGQGSIWSPLHF. For the CDR3, the DNA is TGTGCCAGCAGCTCTGGACAGGGATCAATCTGGTCACCCCTCCACTTT.

The table lists this clone with a count of one. The V call is TRBV28, the J call TRBJ2-1; D may be TRBD2 (5 bases). Trimming removed 6 bases from V and 2 bases from J, with 14 bases in between. Germline assignment: CDR1 MDHEN and CDR2 SYDVKM. The length of the CDR3 is 15 residues. The CDR3 protein is CASSDGREPYNEQFF. DNA of the CDR3: TGTGCCAGCAGCGACGGACGGGAACCCTACAATGAGCAGTTCTTC.

Turning to this clone: A read error may produce the germline difference seen at one junction end. V usage is TRBV4-2 and J usage is TRBJ1-2; TRBD1 aligns across 8 bases. The CDR3 sequence is 12 residues long. Germline V lookup: CDR1 LGHNA, CDR2 YNFKEQ. The CDR3, as DNA: TGTGCCAGCAGCCAGGACAGGGCGATCAAGCTCTTC. Amino acids: CASSQDRAIKLF.

This chain connects TRBV10-3 to TRBJ1-2; D not certain. V was trimmed by 2 bases and J by 4 bases, leaving 5 bases between them. The length of the CDR3 is 12 residues. Germline V lookup: CDR1 ENHRY, CDR2 SYGVKD. The DNA of the CDR3 is TGTGCCATCAGTGAGGAGGCCTATGGCTACACCTTC. It translates to CAISEEAYGYTF.

This clone was detected only once. The J gene is TRBJ2-7, the V gene TRBV11-1, with D possibly matching TRBD2 (6 bases). Trimming shortened V by 4 bases and J by 2 bases, and 9 bases separated the two germline ends. This CDR3 contains 13 residues. Germline V gene data show CDR1 as SGHAT and CDR2 as FQDESV (reference sequence). The CDR3 region is CASSYGTAYEQYF. CDR3 nucleotides: TGTGCCAGCAGCTACGGGACTGCCTACGAGCAGTACTTC.

The chain has TRBV25-1 and TRBJ2-1, with 11 positions matching TRBD2. Per the germline V gene, CDR1 is MGHDK and CDR2 is SYGVNS. The ends lost 3 bases at V and 7 bases at J; junction bases unmatched: 5. The CDR3 consists of 15 residues. CDR3 nucleotide sequence: TGTGCCAGCAGTGACCTAGCGGGGGGTGAAAATGAGCAGTTCTTC. It encodes CASSDLAGGENEQFF. Based on the CDR3 plus reference TRBV25-1 and TRBJ2-1, the full variable domain is EADIYQTPRYLVIGTGKKITLECSQTMGHDKMYWYQQDPGMELHLIHYSYGVNSTEKGDLSSESTVSRIRTEHFPLTLESARPSHTSQYLCASSDLAGGENEQFFGPGTRLTVL.

This chain connects TRBV7-2 to TRBJ1-5; D ambiguous. The V end was cut by 1 base, the J end by 6 bases, with 13 bases between. The CDR3 is made up of 15 amino acids. Germline CDR1 is SGHTA and CDR2 is FQGNSA. CDR3 amino acids: CASSLVVGEGQPQHF. The CDR3 DNA reads as TGTGCCAGCAGCTTAGTAGTGGGAGAGGGTCAGCCCCAGCATTTT.

V gene TRBV14 combines with J gene TRBJ1-6; D unclear. The CDR3 is 13 amino acids. CDR1 is SGHDN and CDR2 is FVKESK in the germline V gene. V lost 4 bases and J lost 7, with 8 bases in between. CDR3 coding DNA: TGTGCCAGCAGCCTAACAGAGAATTCACCCCTCCACTTT. Translating it yields CASSLTENSPLHF. Full variable domain (remainder filled in from reference TRBV14 and TRBJ1-6): EAGVTQFPSHSVIEKGQTVTLRCDPISGHDNLYWYRRVMGKEIKFLLHFVKESKQDESGMPNNRFLAERTGGTYSTLKVQPAELEDSGVYFCASSLTENSPLHFGNGTRLTVT.

The chain couples TRBV18 to TRBJ2-2; 8 bases agree with TRBD2. V shed 3 bases and J 7 bases; nucleotides not matched to a gene: 10. This CDR3 spans 16 amino acids. The germline V gene has CDR1 KGHSH and CDR2 LQKENI. CDR3: CASSPSFGGASGELFF. CDR3 DNA sequence: TGTGCCAGCTCACCCTCTTTCGGGGGGGCCAGCGGGGAGCTGTTTTTT.

The chain recombines TRBV27 with TRBJ2-6, with D unresolved. V was cut by 4 bases and J by 1 base, with 14 bases left in between. Germline V gene sequence: CDR1 MNHEY, CDR2 SMNVEV (reference sequence). The length of the CDR3 is 17 residues. This CDR3 is CASSSPSVSSGANVLTF. For the CDR3, the DNA is TGTGCCAGCAGTTCCCCCAGCGTTTCTTCTGGGGCCAACGTCCTGACTTTC.

In the case of this clone: The identical CDR3 is also encoded by other nucleotide sequences in the sample. The V call is TRBV30, the J call TRBJ1-1; D ambiguous. This CDR3 has 13 residues. Deletions cut 0 bases from V and 2 bases from J, with 7 bases between. Germline V gives CDR1 GTSNPN, CDR2 SVGIG (reference sequence). The CDR3 DNA follows: TGTGCCTGGAGTGTAGGGTTAAACACTGAAGCTTTCTTT. Amino acid sequence: CAWSVGLNTEAFF.

The chain joins TRBV30 to TRBJ2-3; D remains ambiguous. Germline V gives CDR1 GTSNPN, CDR2 SVGIG (reference sequence). The CDR3 totals 10 residues. The V gene lost 8 bases and the J gene lost 9 bases, with 12 bases spanning the gap. CDR3 in amino acids: CAMTRTTQYF. CDR3 sequence (DNA): TGTGCCATGACAAGGACCACGCAGTATTTT.

A few counts support this clone. The chain recombines TRBV6-1 with TRBJ2-2, with D tentatively TRBD1 (6 bases). V lost 6 bases and J lost 5, with 7 bases in between. The CDR3 sequence is 12 residues long. Germline loops: CDR1 MNHNS, CDR2 SASEGT. CDR3 amino acids: CASRQGTGELFF. CDR3 bases: TGTGCCAGCAGACAGGGTACCGGGGAGCTGTTTTTT.

This clone was seen once. The J gene is TRBJ2-1, the V gene TRBV19; D might be TRBD2 (6 bases). CDR1 and CDR2 from the germline V gene are LNHDA and SQIVND (reference sequence). V gave up 6 bases and J gave up 9 bases, with 27 bases separating them. CDR3 size: 17 residues. The CDR3 nucleotides read TGTGCCAGTAGCTCCCCTAACGGGCTAGCGAGCGTGGCTGAGCAGTTCTTC. Protein: CASSSPNGLASVAEQFF.